These T cell receptor beta chains were read from a single sample in a study of blood T cell repertoires in COVID-19. Measured with immunoSEQ multiplex PCR; TCRdb has only the in-frame clones, and not every one. The sample records around 100,000 clones, under 90% being singletons. Sequencing was carried out using peripheral blood. The receptors here all came from a human donor in a cohort sampled during active COVID-19. Each CDR3 is given with its conserved first and last residue. The order of the fields is J gene, V gene, D gene, clone size, CDR3 protein, CDR3 DNA. A D gene is named only where the DNA matches it firmly. Clone size appears in some rows only: once, few, many, or a class for an expanded clone.

J: TRBJ2-1; V: TRBV7-2; D: .; size: .; CDR3: CASSLALEQFF; DNA: TGTGCCAGCAGCTTAGCTCTTGAGCAGTTCTTC
J: TRBJ2-3; V: TRBV7-6; D: .; size: .; CDR3: CASSSRVLTSTDTQYF; DNA: TGTGCCAGCAGCTCCCGCGTACTCACTAGCACAGATACGCAGTATTTT
J: TRBJ2-5; V: TRBV10-3; D: .; size: .; CDR3: CAITSGQGETQYF; DNA: TGTGCCATCACCTCGGGTCAGGGGGAGACCCAGTACTTC
J: TRBJ1-3; V: TRBV5-1; D: .; size: .; CDR3: CASSDPQGSGNTIYF; DNA: TGCGCCAGCAGCGACCCACAGGGCTCTGGAAACACCATATATTTT
J: TRBJ2-2; V: TRBV3-1/TRBV3-2; D: .; size: .; CDR3: CASSPTGMNTGELFF; DNA: TGTGCCAGCAGCCCGACAGGAATGAACACCGGGGAGCTGTTTTTT
J: TRBJ2-6; V: TRBV4-1; D: .; size: .; CDR3: CASSQVQGSGANVLTF; DNA: TGCGCCAGCAGCCAAGTCCAGGGATCTGGGGCCAACGTCCTGACTTTC
J: TRBJ1-2; V: TRBV6-7; D: .; size: .; CDR3: CASSLLTQGFGFGYGYTF; DNA: TGTGCCAGCAGCCTCCTCACCCAGGGTTTTGGGTTTGGCTATGGCTACACCTTC
J: TRBJ2-7; V: TRBV2; D: TRBD1; size: .; CDR3: CASSEKTGYEQYF; DNA: TGTGCCAGCAGTGAAAAGACAGGGTACGAGCAGTACTTC
J: TRBJ1-1; V: TRBV18; D: .; size: .; CDR3: CASSPLTANTEAFF; DNA: TGTGCCAGCTCACCACTTACAGCGAACACTGAAGCTTTCTTT
J: TRBJ2-5; V: TRBV18; D: .; size: .; CDR3: CASSPGQNQETQYF; DNA: TGTGCCAGCTCACCTGGACAGAACCAAGAGACCCAGTACTTC
J: TRBJ2-7; V: TRBV20-1; D: TRBD1; size: .; CDR3: CSASGQGRNEQYF; DNA: TGCAGTGCTAGTGGACAGGGGCGGAACGAGCAGTACTTC
J: TRBJ1-2; V: TRBV24-1; D: .; size: .; CDR3: CATSEGTGYGYTF; DNA: TGTGCCACCAGTGAGGGAACAGGGTATGGCTACACCTTC
J: TRBJ2-1; V: TRBV28; D: TRBD2; size: .; CDR3: CAISTSGSIYEQFF; DNA: TGTGCCATCTCCACTAGCGGGAGTATATATGAGCAGTTCTTC
J: TRBJ2-2; V: TRBV5-5; D: .; size: .; CDR3: CASSPGQTNTGELFF; DNA: TGTGCCAGCAGCCCGGGACAAACGAACACCGGGGAGCTGTTTTTT
J: TRBJ2-5; V: TRBV29-1; D: .; size: few; CDR3: CSVVLAEHQETQYF; DNA: TGCAGCGTTGTTTTAGCGGAGCACCAAGAGACCCAGTACTTC
J: TRBJ2-1; V: TRBV5-1; D: .; size: .; CDR3: CASSTQGKTTYNEQFF; DNA: TGCGCCAGCAGTACCCAGGGTAAAACTACCTACAATGAGCAGTTCTTC
J: TRBJ1-1; V: TRBV29-1; D: TRBD1; size: .; CDR3: CSVRQGRDTEAFF; DNA: TGCAGCGTTAGACAGGGGAGAGACACTGAAGCTTTCTTT
J: TRBJ2-3; V: TRBV29-1; D: .; size: .; CDR3: CSVEDLGATQYF; DNA: TGCAGCGTTGAAGATCTGGGAGCCACGCAGTATTTT
J: TRBJ1-5; V: TRBV29-1; D: TRBD1; size: .; CDR3: CSVSTGTSNQPQHF; DNA: TGCAGCGTCTCGACAGGGACTAGCAATCAGCCCCAGCATTTT
J: TRBJ2-5; V: TRBV20-1; D: .; size: .; CDR3: CSARAPETQYF; DNA: TGCAGTGCTAGAGCCCCGGAGACCCAGTACTTC
J: TRBJ2-3; V: TRBV13; D: .; size: .; CDR3: CASSLEGGASTDTQYF; DNA: TGTGCCAGCAGCTTAGAGGGGGGGGCTAGCACAGATACGCAGTATTTT
J: TRBJ1-4; V: TRBV7-2; D: .; size: .; CDR3: CASTPDSSTEKLFF; DNA: TGTGCCAGCACCCCGGACAGCTCTACAGAAAAACTGTTTTTT
J: TRBJ1-2; V: TRBV10-3; D: TRBD1; size: .; CDR3: CAISSGTGDGYTF; DNA: TGTGCCATCAGCTCCGGGACAGGGGATGGCTACACCTTC
J: TRBJ2-2; V: TRBV3-1/TRBV3-2; D: .; size: .; CDR3: CASSHSGAGELFF; DNA: TGTGCCAGCAGCCACTCAGGGGCCGGGGAGCTGTTTTTT
J: TRBJ1-2; V: TRBV24-1; D: .; size: .; CDR3: CATSEPTREGYGYTF; DNA: TGTGCCACCAGTGAGCCTACAAGGGAGGGCTATGGCTACACCTTC
J: TRBJ2-1; V: TRBV19; D: TRBD1; size: .; CDR3: CASTLTGSSYNEQFF; DNA: TGTGCCAGTACCTTGACAGGGAGCTCCTACAATGAGCAGTTCTTC
J: TRBJ2-7; V: TRBV19; D: .; size: .; CDR3: CASSTIGAQSSYEQYF; DNA: TGTGCCAGTAGTACCATTGGAGCGCAGAGCTCCTACGAGCAGTACTTC
J: TRBJ1-2; V: TRBV9; D: TRBD1; size: .; CDR3: CASSSDRGANYGYTF; DNA: TGTGCCAGCAGCTCAGACAGGGGTGCTAACTATGGCTACACCTTC
J: TRBJ2-7; V: TRBV7-9; D: TRBD2; size: .; CDR3: CASSLAPSGKVGEQYF; DNA: TGTGCCAGCAGCTTAGCGCCTAGCGGGAAGGTTGGCGAGCAGTACTTC
J: TRBJ2-5; V: TRBV7-9; D: TRBD1; size: .; CDR3: CASSLARQGQETQYF; DNA: TGTGCCAGCAGCTTAGCGCGACAGGGCCAAGAGACCCAGTACTTC
J: TRBJ1-5; V: TRBV19; D: TRBD1; size: .; CDR3: CASSIRGLGGHRQPQHF; DNA: TGTGCCAGTAGTATAAGGGGTTTAGGGGGCCATAGGCAGCCCCAGCATTTT